This TCR beta chain was recovered during a study of response to subunit inactivated influenza vaccine. Germline V gene lookup returns CDR1 DFQATT and CDR2 SNEGSKA (reference sequence). The CDR3 has 13 residues. This clonotype has ten or more counts. Its antigen is unidentified. The junction departs from the called germline gene at one end, perhaps through a read error. TCRdb fed the RT-PCR reads into MiXCR, producing one record per CDR3 protein. The sample holds hundreds of thousands of distinct CDR3 sequences, under 15% seen once. The study's findings and limits: Authors suggested each seasonal influenza vaccination recruits few new T cells.

The sequence came from a man aged 50-60 years who received an inactivated influenza vaccine. The material sequenced was PBMCs from blood, taken 35 to 45 days after vaccination. The J gene is TRBJ1-1, the V gene TRBV20-1; TRBD1 matches at 7 bases. The CDR3 DNA is TGCAGTGCAAGAGAGGGGGCGTACACTGAAGCTTTCTTT. Encoded protein: CSAREGAYTEAFF.